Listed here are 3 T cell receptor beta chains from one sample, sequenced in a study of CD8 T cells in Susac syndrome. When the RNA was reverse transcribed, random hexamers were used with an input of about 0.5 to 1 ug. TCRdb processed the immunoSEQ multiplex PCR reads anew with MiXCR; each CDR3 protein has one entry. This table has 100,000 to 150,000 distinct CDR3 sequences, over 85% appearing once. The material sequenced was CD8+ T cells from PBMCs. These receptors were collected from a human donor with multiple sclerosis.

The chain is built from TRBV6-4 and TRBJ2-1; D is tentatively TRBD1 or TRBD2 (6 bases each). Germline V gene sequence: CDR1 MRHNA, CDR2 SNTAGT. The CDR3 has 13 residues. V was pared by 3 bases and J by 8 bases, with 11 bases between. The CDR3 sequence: CASSEKGEDEQFF. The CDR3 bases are TGTGCCAGCAGTGAAAAGGGGGAGGATGAGCAGTTCTTC.

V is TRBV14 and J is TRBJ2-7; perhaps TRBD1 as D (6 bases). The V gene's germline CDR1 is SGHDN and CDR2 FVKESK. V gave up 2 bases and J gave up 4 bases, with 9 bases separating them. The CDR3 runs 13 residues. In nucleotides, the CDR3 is TGTGCCAGCAGCCAACTGGGGGCGTACGAGCAGTACTTC. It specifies CASSQLGAYEQYF.

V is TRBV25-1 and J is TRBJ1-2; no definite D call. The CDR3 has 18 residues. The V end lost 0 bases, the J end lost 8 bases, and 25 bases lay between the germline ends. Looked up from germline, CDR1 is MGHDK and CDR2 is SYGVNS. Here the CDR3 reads CASSEYGLGPNGLGGYTF. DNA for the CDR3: TGTGCCAGCAGTGAATACGGCCTGGGTCCCAACGGTTTGGGAGGCTACACCTTC.